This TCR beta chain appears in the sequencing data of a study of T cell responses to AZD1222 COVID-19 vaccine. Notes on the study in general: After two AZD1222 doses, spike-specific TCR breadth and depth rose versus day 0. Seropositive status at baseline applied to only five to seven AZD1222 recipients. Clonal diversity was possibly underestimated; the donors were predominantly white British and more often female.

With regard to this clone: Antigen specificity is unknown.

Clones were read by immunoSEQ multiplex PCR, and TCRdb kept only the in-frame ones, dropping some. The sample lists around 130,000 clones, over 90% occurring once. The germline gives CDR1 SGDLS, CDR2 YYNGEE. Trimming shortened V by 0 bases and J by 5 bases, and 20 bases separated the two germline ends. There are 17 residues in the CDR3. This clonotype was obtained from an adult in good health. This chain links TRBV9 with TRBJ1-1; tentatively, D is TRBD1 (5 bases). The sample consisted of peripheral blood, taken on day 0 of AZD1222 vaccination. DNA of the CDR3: TGTGCCAGCAGCGTAGCGGGGGTGGTTACTGAGGGGACTGAAGCTTTCTTT. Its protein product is CASSVAGVVTEGTEAFF.